This T cell receptor (beta chain) was documented in a study of T cells in Graves' hyperthyroidism and ophthalmopathy. RNA transcripts were the template for amplifying TCR beta CDR3 regions. In the first-round RT-PCR of the TCR CDR3, the HTBI primer set was used. TCRdb redid the calling of the multiplex PCR reads with MiXCR, one entry per CDR3 protein. The table lists approximately 480,000 distinct CDR3 sequences, around 20% of them singletons. J gave up 3 bases and V 0 bases, and 10 bases lay outside the gene matches. The germline V gene has CDR1 MNHEY and CDR2 SVGAGI. The CDR3 extends over 17 amino acids.

What was sequenced was blood. V usage is TRBV6-5 and J usage is TRBJ1-2, with 7 bases fitting TRBD1. The receptor's source is a man younger than 30 with Graves' hyperthyroidism. The CDR3 DNA reads as TGTGCCAGCAGTTACTCGAATCCTCCCGGGACAGACTATGGCTACACCTTC. Translating it yields CASSYSNPPGTDYGYTF.